This T cell receptor (beta chain) derives from a study of CD8+ T cells in alopecia areata. Whole-study results and caveats: Normal skin's resident alphabeta T cells are also sequenced in scalp samples. The study found TCR sharing across patients less clear than in mice, possibly for HLA reasons. Especially in alopecia totalis/universalis, lesional scalp showed greater clonality than normal scalp did.

In the case of this clone: The target antigen is unknown.

Reverse transcription of extracted RNA yielded cDNA, which provided the sequencing template. Repertoires were generated with immunoSEQ multiplex PCR, while TCRdb's copy carries only in-frame clones and drops some. Altogether around 190,000 clones are present, around three fifths being singletons, with the ten largest covering 4.5% to 6%. This CDR3 is built from 13 residues. Trimming stripped 6 bases from V and 1 base from J, with 9 bases between. Looked up from germline, CDR1 is ENHRY and CDR2 is SYGVKD. Source material: CD8+ T cells sorted from blood. This sequence was found in a human donor in good health. The chain couples TRBV10-3 to TRBJ1-1, with D unresolved. The chain's CDR3 is CAIRTAGNTEAFF. CDR3 in DNA: TGTGCCATCAGGACGGCGGGGAACACTGAAGCTTTCTTT.